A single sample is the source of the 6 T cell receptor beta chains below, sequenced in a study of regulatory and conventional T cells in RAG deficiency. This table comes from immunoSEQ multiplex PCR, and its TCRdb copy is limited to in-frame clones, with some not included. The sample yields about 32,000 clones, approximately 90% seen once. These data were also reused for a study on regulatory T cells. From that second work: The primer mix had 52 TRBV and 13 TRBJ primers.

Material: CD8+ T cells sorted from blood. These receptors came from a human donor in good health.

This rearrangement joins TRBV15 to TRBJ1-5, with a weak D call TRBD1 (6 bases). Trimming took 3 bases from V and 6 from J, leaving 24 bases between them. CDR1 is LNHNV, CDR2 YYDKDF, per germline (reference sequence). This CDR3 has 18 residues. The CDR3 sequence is CATSRSSGGSLLGQPQHF. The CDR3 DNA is TGTGCCACCAGCAGGTCGAGCGGGGGCTCCCTTTTAGGTCAGCCCCAGCATTTT.

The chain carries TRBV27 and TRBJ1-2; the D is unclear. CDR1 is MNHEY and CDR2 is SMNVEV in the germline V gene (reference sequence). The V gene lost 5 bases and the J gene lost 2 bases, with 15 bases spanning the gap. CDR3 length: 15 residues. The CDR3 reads CASSPRYARNYGYTF. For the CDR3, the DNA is TGTGCCAGCAGTCCTCGGTACGCCAGGAACTATGGCTACACCTTC.

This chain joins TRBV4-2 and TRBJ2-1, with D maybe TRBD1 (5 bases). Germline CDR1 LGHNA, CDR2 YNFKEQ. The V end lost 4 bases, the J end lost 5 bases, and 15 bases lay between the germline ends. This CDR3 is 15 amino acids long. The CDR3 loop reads CASSRTKASNNEQFF. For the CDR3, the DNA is TGTGCCAGCAGCCGGACAAAAGCTTCCAACAATGAGCAGTTCTTC.

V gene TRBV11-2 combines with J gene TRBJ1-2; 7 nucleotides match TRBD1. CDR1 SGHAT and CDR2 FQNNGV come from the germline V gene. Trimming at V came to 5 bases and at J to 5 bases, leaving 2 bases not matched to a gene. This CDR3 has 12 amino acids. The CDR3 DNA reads TGTGCCAGCAGCCCACAGGGGTATGGCTACACCTTC. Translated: CASSPQGYGYTF.

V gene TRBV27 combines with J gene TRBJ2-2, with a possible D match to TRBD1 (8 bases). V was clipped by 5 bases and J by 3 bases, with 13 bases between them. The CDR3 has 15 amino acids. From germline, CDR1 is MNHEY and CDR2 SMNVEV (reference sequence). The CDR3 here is CASSTGGVDTGELFF. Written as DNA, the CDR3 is TGTGCCAGCAGTACAGGGGGGGTGGACACCGGGGAGCTGTTTTTT.

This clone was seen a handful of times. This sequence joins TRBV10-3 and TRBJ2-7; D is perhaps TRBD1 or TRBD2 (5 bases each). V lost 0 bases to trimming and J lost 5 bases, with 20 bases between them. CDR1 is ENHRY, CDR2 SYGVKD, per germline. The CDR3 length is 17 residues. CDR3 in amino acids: CAISESLGEWDGDEQYF. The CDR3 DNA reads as TGTGCCATCAGTGAGTCCCTTGGGGAATGGGACGGGGACGAGCAGTACTTC.